This TCR beta chain was profiled in a study of blood T cell repertoires in COVID-19. The cohort comprised adults aged roughly 18 to 95 years residing in around 25 US areas. Cohort placement rested on clinical history that participants reported themselves. A PCR-confirmed or clinician-diagnosed COVID-19 case had contacted exposed participants within 2 weeks of entry. Per the original data handling: Amplification from reference gene primers served as the basis for estimated nucleated cell counts. Method: immunoSEQ multiplex PCR; TCRdb's copy keeps in-frame clones and lacks some. D and trimming were read from the DNA, whereas the V and J calls and clone size are those reported in that table. The sample comprises 140,000 or so clones, around 80% of which are singletons, and approximately 1.8% rests with the top ten. This clonotype was obtained from a woman aged 18 to 35 who had been exposed to COVID-19. The sequencing input was PBMCs or T cells enriched from blood (not recorded which).

This chain's CDR3 is CASSYSPSYNEQFF. CDR3 nucleotide sequence: TGTGCCAGCAGTTACTCCCCGTCCTACAATGAGCAGTTCTTC. The V and J genes are TRBV6-2 or TRBV6-3 and TRBJ2-1, with D unclear. The CDR3 is 14 residues long. Germline V gives CDR1 MNHEY, CDR2 SVGEGT. The V and J ends lost 0 bases and 1 base respectively, with 4 bases between them.